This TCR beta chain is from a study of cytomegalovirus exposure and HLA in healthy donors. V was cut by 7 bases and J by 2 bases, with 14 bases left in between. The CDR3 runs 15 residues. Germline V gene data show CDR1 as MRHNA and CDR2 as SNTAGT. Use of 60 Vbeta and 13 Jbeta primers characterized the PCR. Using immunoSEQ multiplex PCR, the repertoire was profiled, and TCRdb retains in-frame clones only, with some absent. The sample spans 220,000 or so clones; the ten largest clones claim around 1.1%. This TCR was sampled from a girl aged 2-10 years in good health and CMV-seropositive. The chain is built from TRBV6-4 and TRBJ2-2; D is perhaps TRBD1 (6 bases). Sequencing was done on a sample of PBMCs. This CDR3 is CASTPGADNTGELFF. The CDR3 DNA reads TGTGCCAGCACCCCAGGGGCGGATAACACCGGGGAGCTGTTTTTT.